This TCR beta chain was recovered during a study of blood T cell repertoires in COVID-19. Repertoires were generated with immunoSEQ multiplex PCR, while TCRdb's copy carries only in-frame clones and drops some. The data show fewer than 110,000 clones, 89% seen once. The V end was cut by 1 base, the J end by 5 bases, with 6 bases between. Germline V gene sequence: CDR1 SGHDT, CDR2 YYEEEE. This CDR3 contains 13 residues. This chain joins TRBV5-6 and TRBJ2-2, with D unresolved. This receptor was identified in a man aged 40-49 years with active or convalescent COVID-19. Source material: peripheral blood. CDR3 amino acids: CASSLPVTGELFF. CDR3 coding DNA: TGTGCCAGCAGCTTGCCCGTTACCGGGGAGCTGTTTTTT.